This T cell receptor (beta chain) was found in a study of neoadjuvant nivolumab and ipilimumab in lung cancer. This clone appeared a single time. What it binds is not known. General study points: Resected-tumor TCR richness correlated positively with pretherapy blood richness. Only two of four nivolumab-treated tumors gained richness and clonality by surgery.

This CDR3 region has 14 residues. J gave up 4 bases and V 3 bases, and 7 bases lay outside the gene matches. Germline-derived CDR1 and CDR2 are SQVTM and ANQGSEA. The method was immunoSEQ multiplex PCR; TCRdb's version includes in-frame clones alone and lacks a portion of them. The table includes about 38,000 clones, 85% to 90% detected once. This receptor was obtained from an adult with non-small cell lung cancer. The material was peripheral blood, obtained before neoadjuvant nivolumab, alone or with ipilimumab. This sequence joins TRBV29-1 and TRBJ2-5, with TRBD1 matching 8 bases. Here the CDR3 reads CSVEAGGASETQYF. CDR3 in DNA: TGCAGCGTTGAGGCAGGGGGCGCATCAGAGACCCAGTACTTC.